This T cell receptor beta chain was recovered during a study of blood T cell repertoires in COVID-19. Using immunoSEQ multiplex PCR, the repertoire was profiled, and TCRdb retains in-frame clones only, with some absent. In the table there are about 400,000 clones, over 75% of which are singletons. Participants were placed into cohorts based on the clinical history they reported. This CDR3 has 17 amino acids. Trimming stripped 1 base from V and 0 bases from J, with 16 bases between. Germline lookup yields CDR1 GTSNPN and CDR2 SVGIG (reference sequence). The V and J genes are TRBV30 and TRBJ2-4; a possible D gene is TRBD2 (7 bases). The origin of this receptor is a woman in her thirties or forties with acute COVID-19. Sequenced input: PBMCs or T cells enriched from blood (not recorded which). Here the CDR3 DNA reads TGTGCCTGGAGTGAATGGGGGGGGCCCCTAGCCAAAAACATTCAGTACTTC. The encoded protein is CAWSEWGGPLAKNIQYF.